This T cell receptor (beta chain) was found in a study of persistence of HIV-infected CD4 T cells. Across the whole study: Multiple blood draws of up to about 180 mL, except a couple of donors with single leukapheresis.

Anti-CD3/anti-CD28 beads served as a nonspecific positive control stimulus. Responding CD4+ T cells were sorted by upregulation of both CD40 ligand and CD69. The libraries were made with immunoSEQ version 4 in survey mode. This table comes from immunoSEQ multiplex PCR, and its TCRdb copy is limited to in-frame clones, with some not included. Here the sample spans approximately 44,000 clones, roughly 90% being singletons. Notes on the study in general: Bulk TCR data could not be restricted to HIV-1-infected CMV-responding cells.

Germline CDR1 reads MDHEN; CDR2 reads SYDVKM. V lost 5 bases to trimming and J lost 7 bases, with 15 bases between them. The CDR3 totals 14 residues. This clone was observed a handful of times. Its specificity is unknown. The same CDR3 can be traced to other DNA sequences in this sample. The clonotype was recovered from an adult man with HIV who was CMV-seropositive. The chain employs TRBV28 and TRBJ1-5; D not certain. The material was CD4+ T cells sorted from PBMCs after approximately 19-hour stimulation, obtained from a patient who received antiretroviral therapy. The CDR3 loop reads CASSTSRGWQPQHF. DNA of the CDR3: TGTGCCAGCAGTACCTCCCGCGGCTGGCAGCCCCAGCATTTT.